Following are 5 T cell receptor beta chains from one sample sequenced in a study of memory CD4+ T cells and cytomegalovirus serostatus. Profiling relied on immunoSEQ multiplex PCR, and the TCRdb table lists in-frame clones only, not all of them. The repertoire holds 70,000 to 95,000 clones, with 65% to 85% as singletons. Single viable CD3+CD4+CD8-CD45RO+ cells were sorted as the memory CD4+ T cells. Input material: memory CD4+ T cells from blood. The receptors stem from an adult in good health and CMV-seronegative.

This chain connects TRBV19 to TRBJ2-2; 11 bases are shared with TRBD1. From germline, CDR1 is LNHDA and CDR2 SQIVND (reference sequence). CDR3 length equals 18 residues. V gave up 5 bases and J gave up 5 bases; unmatched junction bases: 13. CDR3 residues: CASSGGQGVLLGTGELFF. In DNA, the CDR3 is TGTGCCAGTAGTGGGGGACAGGGGGTACTCCTTGGAACCGGGGAGCTGTTTTTT.

This clone was seen only a few times. This chain connects TRBV11-3 to TRBJ2-3, with a weak D call TRBD1 (6 bases). The CDR3 consists of 14 residues. The germline CDR1 and CDR2 sequences are SGHNT and YENEEA. V was clipped by 1 base and J by 4 bases, with 9 bases between them. CDR3 DNA sequence: TGTGCCAGCAGCTTAGTGGCAGGGGCAGATACGCAGTATTTT. Its translation: CASSLVAGADTQYF.

This chain joins TRBV5-4 and TRBJ2-1, with TRBD1 matching over 7 bases. V lost 3 bases to trimming and J lost 4 bases; unmatched junction nucleotides: 7. CDR3 length: 15 amino acids. CDR1 SGHNT and CDR2 YYREEE come from the germline V gene (reference sequence). CDR3 loop: CASSSQGHRYNEQFF. As DNA, the CDR3 is TGTGCCAGCAGCTCACAGGGGCACCGGTACAATGAGCAGTTCTTC.

This chain uses TRBV10-2 with TRBJ2-7, with D perhaps assigned TRBD1 or TRBD2 (5 bases each). From germline, CDR1 is WSHSY and CDR2 SAAADI. With 2 bases removed from V and 7 bases from J, the gap between germline ends came to 15 bases. This CDR3 region has 14 residues. The CDR3 sequence is CASSEGTTPGEQYF. The DNA for the CDR3 is TGCGCCAGCAGTGAGGGGACCACCCCGGGGGAGCAGTACTTC.

The CDR3: CASSQPLGPEAFF. CDR3 bases: TGTGCCAGCAGTCAACCTTTGGGGCCTGAAGCTTTCTTT. The chain carries TRBV5-4 and TRBJ1-1, with D perhaps matching TRBD1 (5 bases). V was pared by 5 bases and J by 6 bases, with 14 bases between. The CDR3 consists of 13 residues. Germline V CDR1 and CDR2: SGHNT, YYREEE (reference sequence).